The entry below gives a single TCR beta chain sequence along with its context. The source of the sample is a study of T cell responses to AZD1222 COVID-19 vaccine. TCRdb's copy holds only in-frame clones and misses some; the assay was immunoSEQ multiplex PCR. Altogether roughly 120,000 clones are present, approximately 88% being singletons, with the ten largest covering 6.5%. Deletions cut 2 bases from V and 7 bases from J, with 12 bases between. CDR3 size: 14 residues. Germline-derived CDR1 and CDR2 are PRHDT and FYEKMQ (reference sequence). This chain uses TRBV13 with TRBJ1-5, with a tentative D call TRBD1 (5 bases). This specimen consisted of peripheral blood, obtained 28 days after the second AZD1222 dose. The receptor comes from an adult who received the AZD1222 COVID-19 vaccine. The CDR3: CASSLRGSGQPQHF. The DNA of the CDR3 is TGTGCCAGCAGCTTAAGGGGTTCGGGACAGCCCCAGCATTTT.